Following are 19 T cell receptor beta chains from one sample sequenced in a study of cytomegalovirus exposure and HLA in healthy donors (dated by TCRdb to about 2017). The protocol used for the library was the immunoSEQ multiplex PCR assay. Sourced from immuneACCESS, this table was stored by TCRdb with only in-frame sequences that have V and J called. A share of the clones is absent; for the studies checked, an unresolved V gene accounts for under half, and the remainder has no known explanation. The sample table shows approximately 270,000 clones, and more than 75% are seen once. The ten largest clones add up to more than 10% of the sample. The sequenced sample consisted of PBMCs. All receptors come from a young man in good health and CMV-seropositive.

The chain joins TRBV18 to TRBJ2-4, with D possibly TRBD2 on 6 matching bases. Germline V gene lookup returns CDR1 KGHSH and CDR2 LQKENI. There are 16 residues in the CDR3. V shed 0 bases and J shed 0 bases, with 9 bases lying between them. The CDR3 DNA reads TGTGCCAGCTCACCACCGGAGGGCCTAGCCAAAAACATTCAGTACTTC. Its protein product is CASSPPEGLAKNIQYF.

This rearrangement joins TRBV25-1 to TRBJ2-2; perhaps TRBD1 as D (5 bases). V gave up 3 bases and J gave up 3 bases, with 14 bases separating them. Germline V gene lookup returns CDR1 MGHDK and CDR2 SYGVNS. The length of the CDR3 is 16 residues. CDR3 nucleotide sequence: TGTGCCAGCAGTGATCGGGCCGCAGGGTACACCGGGGAGCTGTTTTTT. Its protein is CASSDRAAGYTGELFF.

This chain joins TRBV11-3 and TRBJ1-2; D perhaps matches TRBD1 (5 bases). Deletions cut 1 base from V and 3 bases from J, with 12 bases between. The CDR3 runs 15 residues. CDR1 is SGHNT and CDR2 is YENEEA in the germline V gene. This CDR3 reads CASSLVRRADYGYTF. CDR3 nucleotides: TGTGCCAGCAGCTTAGTGCGCAGGGCGGACTATGGCTACACCTTC.

This chain connects TRBV4-1 to TRBJ2-5, with a tentative D call TRBD1 (6 bases). The CDR3 totals 14 residues. Germline CDR1 is MGHRA and CDR2 is YSYEKL. V lost 2 bases and J 2 bases, leaving 9 bases between the germline ends. CDR3 in amino acids: CASSQSGTQETQYF. The CDR3 DNA reads as TGCGCCAGCAGCCAATCCGGGACACAAGAGACCCAGTACTTC.

This chain uses TRBV6-1 with TRBJ2-5; weak D call: TRBD1 (6 bases). The CDR3 is made up of 14 amino acids. Germline loops: CDR1 MNHNS, CDR2 SASEGT. V lost 7 bases to trimming and J lost 4 bases, with 16 bases between them. The CDR3 DNA sequence: TGTGCCAGCACCGTACAGGGTTACGGAGAGACCCAGTACTTC. Amino acid sequence: CASTVQGYGETQYF.

The chain links TRBV9 to TRBJ2-6; D remains ambiguous. Germline V CDR1 and CDR2: SGDLS, YYNGEE. V lost 0 bases and J 3 bases, leaving 7 bases between the germline ends. There are 15 residues in the CDR3. CDR3 sequence: CASSVDRGGANVLTF. As DNA, the CDR3 is TGTGCCAGCAGCGTAGACCGTGGTGGGGCCAACGTCCTGACTTTC.

The V and J genes are TRBV13 and TRBJ2-1; no reliable D call. Trimming pared 6 bases from V and 7 bases from J, leaving 13 bases between. The CDR3 sequence is 13 residues long. Germline CDR1 reads PRHDT; CDR2 reads FYEKMQ (reference sequence). The CDR3 bases are TGTGCCAGCAGTCCTCTAGTATGGAATGAGCAGTTCTTC. Translation: CASSPLVWNEQFF.

The gene calls are TRBV4-2 and TRBJ2-3, with 9 bases matching TRBD2. CDR3 length: 18 amino acids. V lost 3 bases, J lost 2 bases, and 12 bases stayed unmatched. CDR1 and CDR2 (germline): LGHNA, YNFKEQ. CDR3 coding DNA: TGTGCCAGCAGCCACTCCGGCGGGAGGGGGGGGGCCACAGATACGCAGTATTTT. This sequence encodes CASSHSGGRGGATDTQYF.

The gene calls are TRBV27 and TRBJ2-1; 10 nucleotides line up with TRBD2. Germline lookup yields CDR1 MNHEY and CDR2 SMNVEV (reference sequence). The CDR3 totals 16 residues. Unmatched junction bases numbered 5, after V lost 5 bases and J lost 1 base. The CDR3 nucleotides are TGTGCCAGCAGTATTACTAGCGGGACTTCCTACAATGAGCAGTTCTTC. Encoded protein: CASSITSGTSYNEQFF.

The CDR3 region has the DNA TGTGCCAGCAGTTTATTTCGACAGGGCAACACCGGGGAGCTGTTTTTT. Its translation is CASSLFRQGNTGELFF. The V call is TRBV28, the J call TRBJ2-2; 7 bases align to TRBD1. V shed 1 base and J 2 bases; nucleotides not matched to a gene: 4. Germline lookup yields CDR1 MDHEN and CDR2 SYDVKM. This CDR3 is built from 16 residues.

This clone was found once. CDR3 loop: CASSPQPGQHVFYGYTF. As DNA, the CDR3 is TGTGCCAGCAGCCCGCAGCCGGGACAGCATGTATTTTATGGCTACACCTTC. The V and J genes are TRBV7-9 and TRBJ1-2, with 7 nucleotides matching TRBD1. This CDR3 is 17 amino acids long. Trimming removed 5 bases from V and 5 bases from J; junction bases left unmatched: 17. The germline V gene encodes CDR1 SEHNR and CDR2 FQNEAQ (reference sequence).

The gene calls are TRBV27 and TRBJ2-7; a possible D gene is TRBD2 (6 bases). CDR1 is MNHEY and CDR2 is SMNVEV in the germline V gene (reference sequence). Trimming removed 6 bases from V and 2 bases from J, with 17 bases in between. There are 15 residues in the CDR3. The CDR3 DNA reads TGTGCCAGCAGACGGGCGGCTAGCGCTACCTACGAGCAGTACTTC. As protein: CASRRAASATYEQYF.

The rearrangement uses TRBV9 and TRBJ1-4; D call uncertain. CDR3 length: 14 residues. In germline, CDR1 is SGDLS, CDR2 YYNGEE. V was shortened by 4 bases and J by 4 bases, with 11 bases between the two germline ends. The CDR3 protein is CASSIGNSNEKLFF. The CDR3 nucleotides are TGTGCCAGCAGCATCGGGAACAGTAATGAAAAACTGTTTTTT.

Written as DNA, the CDR3 is TGTGCCAGCAGTCCCGGACAGGGCATTATGGACGAGCAGTACTTC. This gives the protein CASSPGQGIMDEQYF. The V gene is TRBV28, the J gene TRBJ2-7; 8 nucleotides align to TRBD1. This CDR3 region has 15 residues. Germline assignment: CDR1 MDHEN and CDR2 SYDVKM. Trimming at V came to 5 bases and at J to 5 bases, leaving 11 bases not matched to a gene.

CDR3 DNA sequence: TGTGCCAGCAGCCCGGGACAGTACGAGCAGTACTTC. Translation: CASSPGQYEQYF. The chain combines TRBV5-4 with TRBJ2-7, with 7 bases identical to TRBD1. Unmatched junction bases numbered 2, after V lost 4 bases and J lost 4 bases. The length of the CDR3 is 12 residues. Germline V CDR1 and CDR2: SGHNT, YYREEE (reference sequence).

This chain uses TRBV21-1 with TRBJ1-1; the DNA was not compared with TRBD1, the D call given in the table. TRBV21-1 is given as a pseudogene. The CDR3 is 14 amino acids. The CDR3, as DNA: TGTGCCAGCAGCAAACAGGGGGCGGGTACTGAAGCTTTCTTT. It encodes CASSKQGAGTEAFF.

The chain combines TRBV4-2 with TRBJ1-5; 8 positions agree with TRBD1. Germline CDR1 reads LGHNA; CDR2 reads YNFKEQ. The trim removed 3 bases at V and 5 bases at J, leaving 6 bases unmatched. The CDR3 spans 15 residues. Here the CDR3 DNA reads TGTGCCAGCAGCCAGGGGACAGGCGGGGATCAGCCCCAGCATTTT. It encodes CASSQGTGGDQPQHF.

In its sample, this clone was seen once. The J gene is TRBJ1-2, the V gene TRBV11-1, with D perhaps matching TRBD1 (6 bases). The V gene's germline CDR1 is SGHAT and CDR2 FQDESV (reference sequence). Trimming stripped 5 bases from V and 2 bases from J, with 18 bases between. This CDR3 spans 16 amino acids. The CDR3 protein is CASSPRGGRFNYGYTF. The CDR3 DNA is TGTGCCAGCAGCCCCAGGGGAGGTCGGTTCAACTATGGCTACACCTTC.

CDR3 coding DNA: TGTGCCAGCAGTTGGCGGGAGGGCCTTGAGCAGTTCTTC. Translating gives CASSWREGLEQFF. V gene TRBV2 combines with J gene TRBJ2-1; TRBD2 agrees at 9 bases. The germline gives CDR1 SNHLY, CDR2 FYNNEI. The CDR3 runs 13 residues. The ends lost 5 bases at V and 9 bases at J; junction bases unmatched: 5.